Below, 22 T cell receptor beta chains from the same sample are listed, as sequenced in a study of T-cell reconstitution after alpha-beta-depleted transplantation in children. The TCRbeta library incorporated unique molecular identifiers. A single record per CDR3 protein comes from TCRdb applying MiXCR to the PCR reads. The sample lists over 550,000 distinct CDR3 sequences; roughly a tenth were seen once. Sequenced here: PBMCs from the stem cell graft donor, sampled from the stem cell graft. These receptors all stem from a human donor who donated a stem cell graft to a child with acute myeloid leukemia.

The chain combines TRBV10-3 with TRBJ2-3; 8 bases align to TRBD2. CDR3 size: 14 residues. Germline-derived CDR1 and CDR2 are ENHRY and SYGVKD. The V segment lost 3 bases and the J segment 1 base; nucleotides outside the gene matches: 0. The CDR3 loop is CAISEAGGTDTQYF. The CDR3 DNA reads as TGTGCCATCAGTGAAGCGGGAGGCACAGATACGCAGTATTTT.

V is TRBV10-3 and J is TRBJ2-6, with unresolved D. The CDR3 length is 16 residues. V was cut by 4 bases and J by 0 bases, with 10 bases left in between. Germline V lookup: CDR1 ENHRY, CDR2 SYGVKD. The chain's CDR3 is CAISVRLRSGANVLTF. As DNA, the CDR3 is TGTGCCATCAGTGTGCGACTTCGCTCTGGGGCCAACGTCCTGACTTTC.

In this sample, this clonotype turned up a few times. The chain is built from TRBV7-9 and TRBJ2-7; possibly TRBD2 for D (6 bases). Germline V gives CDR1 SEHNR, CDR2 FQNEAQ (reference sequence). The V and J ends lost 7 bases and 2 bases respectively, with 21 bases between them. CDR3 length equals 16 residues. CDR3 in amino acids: CASTDAISGLPYEQYF. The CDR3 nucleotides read TGTGCCAGCACCGACGCCATCAGCGGGCTGCCCTACGAGCAGTACTTC.

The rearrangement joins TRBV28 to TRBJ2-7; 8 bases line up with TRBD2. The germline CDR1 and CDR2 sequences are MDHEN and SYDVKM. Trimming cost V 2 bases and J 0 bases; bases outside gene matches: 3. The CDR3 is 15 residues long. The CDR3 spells CASSLAGGGSYEQYF. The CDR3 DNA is TGTGCCAGCAGTTTAGCGGGAGGAGGCTCCTACGAGCAGTACTTC.

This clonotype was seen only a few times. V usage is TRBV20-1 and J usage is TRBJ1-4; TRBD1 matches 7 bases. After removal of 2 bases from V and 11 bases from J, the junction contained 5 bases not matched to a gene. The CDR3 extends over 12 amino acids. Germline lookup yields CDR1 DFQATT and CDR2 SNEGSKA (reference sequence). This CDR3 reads CSARSTGEKLFF. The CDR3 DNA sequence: TGCAGTGCTAGATCCACAGGGGAGAAACTGTTTTTT.

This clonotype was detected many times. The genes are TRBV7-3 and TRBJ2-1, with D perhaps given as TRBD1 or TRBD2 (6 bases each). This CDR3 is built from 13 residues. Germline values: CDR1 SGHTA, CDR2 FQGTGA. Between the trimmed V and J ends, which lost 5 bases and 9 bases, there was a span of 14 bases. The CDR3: CASSLNGGSEQFF. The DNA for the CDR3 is TGTGCCAGCAGCCTAAACGGGGGCTCTGAGCAGTTCTTC.

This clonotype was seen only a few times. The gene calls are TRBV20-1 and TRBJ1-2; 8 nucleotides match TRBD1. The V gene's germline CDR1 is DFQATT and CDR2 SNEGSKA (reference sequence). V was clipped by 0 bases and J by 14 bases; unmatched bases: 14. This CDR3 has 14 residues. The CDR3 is CSARDAAGQGIGTF. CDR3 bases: TGCAGTGCTAGAGATGCGGCTGGACAGGGCATCGGAACCTTC.

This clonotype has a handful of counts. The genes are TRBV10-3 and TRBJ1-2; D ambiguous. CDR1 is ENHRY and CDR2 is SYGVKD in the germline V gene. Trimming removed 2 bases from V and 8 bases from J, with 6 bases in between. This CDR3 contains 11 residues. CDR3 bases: TGTGCCATCAGTGAGCCTTCGGGCTACACCTTC. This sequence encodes CAISEPSGYTF.

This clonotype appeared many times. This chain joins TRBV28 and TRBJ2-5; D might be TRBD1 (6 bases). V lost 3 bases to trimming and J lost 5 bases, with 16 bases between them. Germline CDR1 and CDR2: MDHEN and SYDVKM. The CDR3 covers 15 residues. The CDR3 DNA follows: TGTGCCAGCAGTTTCGGACAGCTAGGTCGGGAGACCCAGTACTTC. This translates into CASSFGQLGRETQYF.

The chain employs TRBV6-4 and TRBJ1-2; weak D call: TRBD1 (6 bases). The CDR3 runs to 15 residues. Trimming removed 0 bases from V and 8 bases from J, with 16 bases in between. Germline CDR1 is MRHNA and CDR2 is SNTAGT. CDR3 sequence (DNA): TGTGCCAGCAGTGACTCGAAAGGGGGACCTCAGGGCTACACCTTC. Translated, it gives CASSDSKGGPQGYTF.

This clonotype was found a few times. In DNA form, the CDR3 reads TGTGCCAGCACCCCTGGGAGACTAGGGGCAGATACGCAGTATTTT. It encodes CASTPGRLGADTQYF. The V call is TRBV2, the J call TRBJ2-3, with a possible D match to TRBD2 (6 bases). V was pared by 7 bases and J by 4 bases, with 18 bases between. The CDR3 is 15 amino acids. Germline V lookup: CDR1 SNHLY, CDR2 FYNNEI.

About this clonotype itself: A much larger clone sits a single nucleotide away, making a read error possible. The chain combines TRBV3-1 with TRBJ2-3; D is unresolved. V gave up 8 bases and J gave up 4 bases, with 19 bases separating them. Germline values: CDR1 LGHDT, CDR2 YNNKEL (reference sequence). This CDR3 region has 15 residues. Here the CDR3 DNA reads TGTGCCAGCGGACGACTTCCTTCCAGCCCAGATACGCAGTATTTT. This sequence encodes CASGRLPSSPDTQYF.

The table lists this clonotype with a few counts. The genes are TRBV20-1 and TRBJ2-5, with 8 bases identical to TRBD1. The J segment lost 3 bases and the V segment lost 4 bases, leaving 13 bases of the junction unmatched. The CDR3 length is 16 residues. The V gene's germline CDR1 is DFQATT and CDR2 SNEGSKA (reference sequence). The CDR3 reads CSATRGTGKGEETQYF. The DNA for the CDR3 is TGCAGTGCTACCCGGGGGACAGGTAAAGGAGAAGAGACCCAGTACTTC.

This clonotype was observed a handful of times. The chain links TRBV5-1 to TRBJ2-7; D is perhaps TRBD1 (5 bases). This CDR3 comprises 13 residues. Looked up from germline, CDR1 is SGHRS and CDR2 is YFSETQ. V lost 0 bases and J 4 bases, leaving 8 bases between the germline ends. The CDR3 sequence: CASSLGQKYEQYF. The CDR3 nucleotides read TGCGCCAGCAGCTTGGGACAGAAGTACGAGCAGTACTTC.

In nucleotides, the CDR3 is TGTGCCTGGAGTGCGATCACCACGGGCGGGGAGCTGTTTTTT. Its protein is CAWSAITTGGELFF. V and J are TRBV30 and TRBJ2-2; D not certain. Looked up from germline, CDR1 is GTSNPN and CDR2 is SVGIG (reference sequence). CDR3 length: 14 amino acids. Trimming removed 1 base from V and 7 bases from J, with 13 bases in between.

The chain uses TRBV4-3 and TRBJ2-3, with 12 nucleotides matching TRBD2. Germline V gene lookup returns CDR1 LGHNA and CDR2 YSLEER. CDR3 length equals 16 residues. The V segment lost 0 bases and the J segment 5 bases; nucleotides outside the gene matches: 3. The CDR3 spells CASSQEPSGRGDTQYF. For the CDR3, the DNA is TGCGCCAGCAGCCAAGAGCCTAGCGGGAGGGGAGATACGCAGTATTTT.

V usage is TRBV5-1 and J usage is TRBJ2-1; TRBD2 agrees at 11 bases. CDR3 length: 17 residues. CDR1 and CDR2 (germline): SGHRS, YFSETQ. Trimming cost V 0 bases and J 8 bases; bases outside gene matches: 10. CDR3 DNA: TGCGCCAGCAGCTTGGCCATTACTAGCGGGAGTTGGGATGAGCAGTTCTTC. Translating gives CASSLAITSGSWDEQFF.

The CDR3 sequence: CASSFRGTSTDTQYF. The CDR3 bases are TGCGCCAGCAGCTTTCGCGGGACTAGCACAGATACGCAGTATTTT. The rearrangement links TRBV5-1 to TRBJ2-3; D is possibly TRBD2 (6 bases). The V and J ends lost 2 bases and 0 bases respectively, with 10 bases between them. The CDR3 extends over 15 amino acids. Germline V gene lookup returns CDR1 SGHRS and CDR2 YFSETQ.

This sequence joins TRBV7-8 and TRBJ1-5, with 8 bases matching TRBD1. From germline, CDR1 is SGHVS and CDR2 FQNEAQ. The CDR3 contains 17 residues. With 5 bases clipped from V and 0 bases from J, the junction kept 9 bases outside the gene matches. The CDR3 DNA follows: TGTGCCAGCAGCGTCGGACAGGGCGTAATTAGCAATCAGCCCCAGCATTTT. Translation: CASSVGQGVISNQPQHF. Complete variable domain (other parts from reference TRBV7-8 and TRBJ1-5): GAGVSQSPRYKVAKRGQDVALRCDPISGHVSLFWYQQALGQGPEFLTYFQNEAQLDKSGLPSDRFFAERPEGSVSTLKIQRTQQEDSAVYLCASSVGQGVISNQPQHFGDGTRLSIL.

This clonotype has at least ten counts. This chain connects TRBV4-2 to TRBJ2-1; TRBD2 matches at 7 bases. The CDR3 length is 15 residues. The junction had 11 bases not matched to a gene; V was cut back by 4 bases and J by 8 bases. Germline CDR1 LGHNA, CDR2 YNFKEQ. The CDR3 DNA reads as TGTGCCAGCAGCCCCGGACTAGGAGGCCCCCATGAGCAGTTCTTC. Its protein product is CASSPGLGGPHEQFF.

The DNA of the CDR3 is TGTGCCAGCACCTTACTGGGGACAGGGAACACTGAAGCTTTCTTT. It is translated as CASTLLGTGNTEAFF. This chain uses TRBV6-2 or TRBV6-3 with TRBJ1-1; 8 bases are a match to TRBD1. CDR1 and CDR2 (germline): MNHEY, SVGEGT. Trimming took 7 bases from V and 1 from J; bases not matched to a gene: 8. This CDR3 contains 15 residues.

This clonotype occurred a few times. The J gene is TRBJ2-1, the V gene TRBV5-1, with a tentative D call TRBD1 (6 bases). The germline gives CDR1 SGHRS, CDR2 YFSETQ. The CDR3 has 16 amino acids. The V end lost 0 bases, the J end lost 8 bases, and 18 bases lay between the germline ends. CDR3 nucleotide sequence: TGCGCCAGCAGCTTGGAATGGGGGCGTCGTCTCGATGAGCAGTTCTTC. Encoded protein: CASSLEWGRRLDEQFF.